Listed here are 10 T cell receptor beta chains from one sample, sequenced in a study of beta chain features in type 1 diabetes. General study results and limits: Moderate but significant shortening of TCRB CDR3s was recorded in all four CD4+ subsets from Type 1 diabetes patients.

Isolated RNA was reverse transcribed in full, so expressed TCRB transcripts were sequenced. Some clones are missing from TCRdb's copy, which holds only in-frame ones; the method was immunoSEQ multiplex PCR. The sample contains fewer than 350,000 clones, about 15% of which appear only once. No antigen has been assigned to these receptors. The sequenced material came from naive CD4+ T cells from blood. These receptors all come from a man aged 18 to 29 with type 1 diabetes.

The sample holds a few counts of this clone. The chain couples TRBV18 to TRBJ2-4; 10 bases match TRBD2. The CDR3 loop spans 15 amino acids. With 5 bases clipped from V and 3 bases from J, the junction kept 4 bases outside the gene matches. Looked up from germline, CDR1 is KGHSH and CDR2 is LQKENI. The CDR3 is CASSASGGGKNIQYF. The CDR3, as DNA: TGTGCCAGCTCAGCTAGCGGGGGTGGCAAAAACATTCAGTACTTC.

CDR3 in DNA: TGTGCCAGTAGTCCCCGACTGAGCTCCTACAATGAGCAGTTCTTC. Translation: CASSPRLSSYNEQFF. The chain combines TRBV19 with TRBJ2-1, with D uncertain. Trimming pared 5 bases from V and 0 bases from J, leaving 11 bases between. This CDR3 spans 15 amino acids. CDR1 and CDR2 (germline): LNHDA, SQIVND (reference sequence).

The rearrangement joins TRBV15 to TRBJ2-4; D might be TRBD2 (5 bases). Trimming stripped 0 bases from V and 0 bases from J, with 12 bases between. CDR1 LNHNV and CDR2 YYDKDF come from the germline V gene (reference sequence). The CDR3 totals 17 residues. The CDR3 region is CATSRDHPGIAKNIQYF. CDR3 nucleotide sequence: TGTGCCACCAGCAGAGATCACCCGGGGATAGCCAAAAACATTCAGTACTTC.

This clone has a handful of counts. CDR3 nucleotides: TGTGCCAGCAGTTCTTCCTGGGAGCTGTTTTTT. Its translation is CASSSSWELFF. V is TRBV28 and J is TRBJ2-2; D is unresolved. The germline V gene encodes CDR1 MDHEN and CDR2 SYDVKM. V dropped 4 bases and J dropped 9 bases, with 6 bases sitting between them. This CDR3 is built from 11 residues. The full variable domain, its missing parts supplied by reference TRBV28 and TRBJ2-2, is DVKVTQSSRYLVKRTGEKVFLECVQDMDHENMFWYRQDPGLGLRLIYFSYDVKMKEKGDIPEGYSVSREKKERFSLILESASTNQTSMYLCASSSSWELFFGEGSRLTVL.

This clone was seen only a few times. This rearrangement joins TRBV5-1 to TRBJ2-1; D uncertain. This CDR3 is built from 14 residues. V lost 0 bases and J 8 bases, leaving 12 bases between the germline ends. From germline, CDR1 is SGHRS and CDR2 YFSETQ. CDR3 protein: CASSLGSQADEQFF. The CDR3, as DNA: TGCGCCAGCAGCTTGGGGTCTCAGGCCGATGAGCAGTTCTTC.

This clone has a handful of counts. The rearrangement joins TRBV7-2 to TRBJ2-5; 8 bases fit TRBD1. The CDR3 spans 15 residues. V lost 2 bases, J lost 5 bases, and 7 bases stayed unmatched. Germline V lookup: CDR1 SGHTA, CDR2 FQGNSA. The CDR3 is CASSLRTGTWETQYF. The CDR3 DNA sequence: TGTGCCAGCAGCTTACGGACAGGGACTTGGGAGACCCAGTACTTC.

This clone was counted between two and nine times. The gene calls are TRBV6-1 and TRBJ2-6; maybe TRBD1 (5 bases). The V end lost 4 bases, the J end lost 0 bases, and 16 bases lay between the germline ends. CDR1 and CDR2 from the germline V gene are MNHNS and SASEGT. This CDR3 spans 18 amino acids. Here the CDR3 DNA reads TGTGCCAGCAGTGGCGGACATCCGCCCAACTCTGGGGCCAACGTCCTGACTTTC. Protein sequence: CASSGGHPPNSGANVLTF.

This clone has just a few counts. The rearrangement uses TRBV9 and TRBJ2-1; 12 nucleotides agree with TRBD2. V was pared by 4 bases and J by 9 bases, with 11 bases of the junction left unmatched. From germline, CDR1 is SGDLS and CDR2 YYNGEE. The CDR3 is 16 amino acids. CDR3 in amino acids: CASSRPLRTSGAEQFF. The DNA of the CDR3 is TGTGCCAGCAGCCGACCTCTGAGGACTAGCGGGGCTGAGCAGTTCTTC.

This clone turned up a few times. J is TRBJ2-5 and V is TRBV5-1; D call uncertain. In germline, CDR1 is SGHRS, CDR2 YFSETQ. This CDR3 has 14 residues. V was cut by 6 bases and J by 4 bases, with 16 bases left in between. CDR3 nucleotide sequence: TGCGCCAGCACCCTAGATAAGCGAGGAGAGACCCAGTACTTC. Its protein product is CASTLDKRGETQYF.

The V gene is TRBV10-3, the J gene TRBJ2-5, with D maybe TRBD2 (5 bases). The germline V gene has CDR1 ENHRY and CDR2 SYGVKD. CDR3 size: 13 residues. V lost 4 bases to trimming and J lost 2 bases, with 8 bases between them. The CDR3 DNA is TGTGCCATCAGTGGGAGCGGACAAGAGACCCAGTACTTC. This translates into CAISGSGQETQYF.